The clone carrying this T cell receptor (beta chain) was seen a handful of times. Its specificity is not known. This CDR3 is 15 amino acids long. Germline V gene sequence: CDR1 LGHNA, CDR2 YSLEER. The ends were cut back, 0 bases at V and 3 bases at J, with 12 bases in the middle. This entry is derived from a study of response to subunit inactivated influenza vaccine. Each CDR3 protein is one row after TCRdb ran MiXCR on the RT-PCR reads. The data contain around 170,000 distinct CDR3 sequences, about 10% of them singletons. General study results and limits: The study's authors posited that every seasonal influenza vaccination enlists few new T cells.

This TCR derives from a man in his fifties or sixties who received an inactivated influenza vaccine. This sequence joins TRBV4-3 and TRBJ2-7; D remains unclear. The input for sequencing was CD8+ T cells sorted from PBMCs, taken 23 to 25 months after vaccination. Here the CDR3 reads CASSQEAETDYEQYF. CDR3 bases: TGCGCCAGCAGCCAAGAGGCCGAGACGGACTACGAGCAGTACTTC.